Below, 15 T cell receptor beta chains from the same sample are listed, as sequenced in a study of T cells in localized non-small cell lung cancer. TCRdb keeps only in-frame clones here, not all; method: immunoSEQ multiplex PCR. The sample lists roughly 26,000 clones; about 85% were seen once. The sequenced sample was peripheral blood, obtained before any cancer treatment. All receptors come from a female donor of 60 years or more with stage II squamous cell lung carcinoma.

Only one count was recorded for this clone. An end of the junction differs from the germline gene, which may be a read error. V usage is TRBV7-9 and J usage is TRBJ1-1, with a tentative D call TRBD1 (6 bases). Germline lookup yields CDR1 SEHNR and CDR2 FQNEAQ (reference sequence). This CDR3 has 15 amino acids. The DNA for the CDR3 is TGTGCCAGCAGCCCGATTACCAACCGGGACACCGAAGCTTTCTTT. This encodes CASSPITNRDTEAFF.

The gene calls are TRBV30 and TRBJ1-2; TRBD1 might be the D (5 bases). V lost 6 bases, J lost 10 bases, and 21 bases lay in between. Germline CDR1 reads GTSNPN; CDR2 reads SVGIG (reference sequence). The CDR3 contains 13 residues. In DNA, the CDR3 is TGTGCCTGTTTTCAATATGCTGGGGCTACCTACACCTTC. Its translation is CACFQYAGATYTF.

The chain uses TRBV30 and TRBJ2-5; D is unclear. There are 14 residues in the CDR3. Germline loops: CDR1 GTSNPN, CDR2 SVGIG (reference sequence). V shed 3 bases and J shed 4 bases, with 15 bases lying between them. The CDR3 region is CAWRGNLARETQYF. The CDR3 nucleotides are TGTGCCTGGAGAGGCAATTTAGCACGAGAGACCCAGTACTTC. The full variable domain, completed using reference TRBV30 and TRBJ2-5, is SQTIHQWPATLVQPVGSPLSLECTVEGTSNPNLYWYRQAAGRGLQLLFYSVGIGQISSEVPQNLSASRPQDRQFILSSKKLLLSDSGFYLCAWRGNLARETQYFGPGTRLLVL.

V gene TRBV2 combines with J gene TRBJ2-5, with 7 bases that match TRBD1. Trimming took 7 bases from V and 5 from J; bases not matched to a gene: 13. Germline V gene data show CDR1 as SNHLY and CDR2 as FYNNEI. This CDR3 is built from 15 residues. CDR3 in amino acids: CASMTGTAKGETQYF. CDR3 in DNA: TGTGCCAGCATGACCGGGACAGCGAAGGGGGAGACCCAGTACTTC.

The rearrangement joins TRBV28 to TRBJ1-2; D remains unclear. CDR1 is MDHEN and CDR2 is SYDVKM in the germline V gene. This CDR3 is built from 11 residues. Trimming shortened V by 10 bases and J by 7 bases, and 13 bases separated the two germline ends. The CDR3 coding sequence is TGTGCCATCTTTCGAGTAGGTGGCTACACCTTC. Translated, it gives CAIFRVGGYTF.

V and J are TRBV5-4 and TRBJ1-3; a possible D gene is TRBD1 (6 bases). Looked up from germline, CDR1 is SGHNT and CDR2 is YYREEE (reference sequence). With 4 bases removed from V and 2 bases from J, the gap between germline ends came to 13 bases. The CDR3 consists of 15 residues. CDR3 coding DNA: TGTGCCAGCAGCATCTGGACAGCGCCTGGAAACACCATATATTTT. Translation gives CASSIWTAPGNTIYF.

This sequence joins TRBV15 and TRBJ1-2, with 8 bases fitting TRBD1. The CDR3 consists of 14 residues. V lost 5 bases to trimming and J lost 6 bases; unmatched junction nucleotides: 8. Germline values: CDR1 LNHNV, CDR2 YYDKDF (reference sequence). CDR3 DNA: TGTGCCACCAGCCCTCAGGGGGCCCTCAATGGCTACACCTTC. This encodes CATSPQGALNGYTF.

The chain has TRBV20-1 and TRBJ1-2, with D perhaps matching TRBD1 (5 bases). The length of the CDR3 is 11 residues. V was pared by 6 bases and J by 6 bases, with 11 bases between. Per the germline V gene, CDR1 is DFQATT and CDR2 is SNEGSKA (reference sequence). The CDR3: CSASEGNGYTF. CDR3 nucleotide sequence: TGCAGTGCCTCTGAGGGGAATGGCTACACCTTC.

V gene TRBV7-9 combines with J gene TRBJ1-6; D is possibly TRBD1 (6 bases). The CDR3 extends over 15 amino acids. The germline V and J ends were trimmed by 5 bases and 1 base, with 9 bases remaining between them. CDR1 is SEHNR, CDR2 FQNEAQ, per germline (reference sequence). This chain's CDR3 is CASSPGQSYNSPLHF. Here the CDR3 DNA reads TGTGCCAGCAGCCCCGGACAGTCCTATAATTCACCCCTCCACTTT. Drawing the rest from reference TRBV7-9 and TRBJ1-6, the complete variable domain is DTGVSQNPRHKITKRGQNVTFRCDPISEHNRLYWYRQTLGQGPEFLTYFQNEAQLEKSRLLSDRFSAERPKGSFSTLEIQRTEQGDSAMYLCASSPGQSYNSPLHFGNGTRLTVT.

J is TRBJ1-1 and V is TRBV7-2; D unclear. Trimming cost V 0 bases and J 2 bases, with 4 bases left between them. Looked up from germline, CDR1 is SGHTA and CDR2 is FQGNSA. This CDR3 comprises 13 residues. CDR3 region: CASSLAHNTEAFF. The CDR3 DNA is TGTGCCAGCAGCTTAGCGCATAACACTGAAGCTTTCTTT.

The CDR3 DNA reads as TGCAGTGCTAGAGATGGGGTCCGGTACACCTTC. Amino acid sequence: CSARDGVRYTF. The chain combines TRBV20-1 with TRBJ1-2; D unclear. The CDR3 has 11 residues. The V gene's germline CDR1 is DFQATT and CDR2 SNEGSKA (reference sequence). V dropped 0 bases and J dropped 11 bases, with 10 bases sitting between them.

The J gene is TRBJ2-3, the V gene TRBV5-1; possible D gene TRBD1, 5 bases. V was trimmed by 0 bases and J by 2 bases, leaving 7 bases between them. Germline lookup yields CDR1 SGHRS and CDR2 YFSETQ. The CDR3 has 14 residues. Here the CDR3 reads CASSLEGPTDTQYF. CDR3 nucleotides: TGCGCCAGCAGCTTGGAGGGGCCCACAGATACGCAGTATTTT.

The chain recombines TRBV28 with TRBJ1-5, with D unclear. The germline V and J ends were trimmed by 2 bases and 0 bases, with 8 bases remaining between them. Germline V gene sequence: CDR1 MDHEN, CDR2 SYDVKM. CDR3 length: 15 residues. For the CDR3, the DNA is TGTGCCAGCAGTTTAAGGTACGCTAGCAATCAGCCCCAGCATTTT. It yields the protein CASSLRYASNQPQHF.

This chain connects TRBV11-2 to TRBJ2-4; the D gene could be TRBD1 or TRBD2 (5 bases each). The CDR3 length is 13 residues. Germline assignment: CDR1 SGHAT and CDR2 FQNNGV. The V gene lost 5 bases and the J gene lost 7 bases, with 12 bases spanning the gap. Written as DNA, the CDR3 is TGTGCCAGCAGCGGGACCGCCTGGAACATTCAGTACTTC. It is translated as CASSGTAWNIQYF.

Only one count was recorded for this clone. The chain employs TRBV29-1 and TRBJ2-1, with a tentative D call TRBD2 (6 bases). Trimming removed 7 bases at V and 5 bases at J, with 15 bases between. The length of the CDR3 is 13 residues. Per germline, CDR1 SQVTM and CDR2 ANQGSEA. As DNA, the CDR3 is TGCAGCGCCCCCGGGACTTTCAACAATGAGCAGTTCTTC. It is translated as CSAPGTFNNEQFF.